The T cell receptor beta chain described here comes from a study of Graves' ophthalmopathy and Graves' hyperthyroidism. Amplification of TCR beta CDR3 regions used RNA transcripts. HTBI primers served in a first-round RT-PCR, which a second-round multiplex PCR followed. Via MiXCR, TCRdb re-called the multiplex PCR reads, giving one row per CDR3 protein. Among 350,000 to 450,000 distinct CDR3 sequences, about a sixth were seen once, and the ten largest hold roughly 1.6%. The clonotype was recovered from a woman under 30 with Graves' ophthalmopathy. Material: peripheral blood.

CDR3 loop: CASSRGTREQYF. CDR3 in DNA: TGTGCCAGCAGCCGCGGGACGAGGGAGCAGTACTTC. The chain employs TRBV2 and TRBJ2-7, with D perhaps TRBD2 (6 bases). Germline V gene data show CDR1 as SNHLY and CDR2 as FYNNEI. CDR3 length equals 12 residues. Between the trimmed V and J ends, which lost 6 bases and 7 bases, there was a span of 13 bases.